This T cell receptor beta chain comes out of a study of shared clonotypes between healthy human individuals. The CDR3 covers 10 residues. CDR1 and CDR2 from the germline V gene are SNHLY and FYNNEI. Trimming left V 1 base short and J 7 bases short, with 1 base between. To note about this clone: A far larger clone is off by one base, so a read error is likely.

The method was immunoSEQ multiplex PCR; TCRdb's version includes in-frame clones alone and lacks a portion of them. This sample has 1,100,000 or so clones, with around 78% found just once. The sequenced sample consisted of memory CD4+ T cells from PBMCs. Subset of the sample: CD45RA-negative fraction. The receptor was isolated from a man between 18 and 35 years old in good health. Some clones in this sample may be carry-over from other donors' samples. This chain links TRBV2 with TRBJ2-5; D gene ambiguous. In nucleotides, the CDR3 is TGTGCCAGCAGTGAAGGGACCCAGTACTTC. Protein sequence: CASSEGTQYF.